One sample yielded the 23 T cell receptor beta chains listed below, sequenced in a study of CD8 T cells in Susac syndrome. It was with random hexamers that about 0.45 to 1 ug RNA was reverse transcribed. MiXCR, applied by TCRdb to the immunoSEQ multiplex PCR reads, yields one record per CDR3 protein. This table holds 150,000 to 200,000 distinct CDR3 sequences, approximately 93% found once. Sequencing was performed on CD4+ T cells from PBMCs. These receptors came from a human donor with multiple sclerosis.

This rearrangement joins TRBV5-1 to TRBJ2-3; 10 bases match TRBD2. The CDR3 contains 16 residues. Per germline, CDR1 SGHRS and CDR2 YFSETQ. V lost 4 bases to trimming and J lost 3 bases; unmatched junction nucleotides: 8. This CDR3 reads CASSGLAGAGTDTQYF. In DNA, the CDR3 is TGCGCCAGCAGCGGGCTAGCGGGAGCGGGTACAGATACGCAGTATTTT.

The J gene is TRBJ2-7, the V gene TRBV12-3 or TRBV12-4; D may correspond to TRBD1 or TRBD2 (5 bases each). Deletions cut 5 bases from V and 3 bases from J, with 14 bases between. The CDR3 runs to 14 residues. The DNA for the CDR3 is TGTGCCAGCAGTCGCCCGGGGCCGATCTACGAGCAGTACTTC. This translates into CASSRPGPIYEQYF.

This chain links TRBV18 with TRBJ2-5, with D perhaps matching TRBD1 (5 bases). The germline gives CDR1 KGHSH, CDR2 LQKENI. Between the trimmed V and J ends, which lost 0 bases and 4 bases, there was a span of 12 bases. The CDR3 runs 15 residues. The CDR3 region has the DNA TGTGCCAGCTCACCACCGATGGCAGGGCGAGAGACCCAGTACTTC. Its protein product is CASSPPMAGRETQYF.

The V gene is TRBV29-1, the J gene TRBJ1-4, with TRBD1 matching 9 bases. CDR1 and CDR2 from the germline V gene are SQVTM and ANQGSEA. Germline trimming cut 7 bases from V and 7 bases from J; bases unmatched to any gene: 13. This CDR3 has 15 residues. CDR3 region: CSAQDPGQGGEKLFF. In DNA, the CDR3 is TGCAGCGCCCAAGACCCGGGACAGGGCGGTGAAAAACTGTTTTTT. Full variable domain (remainder filled in from reference TRBV29-1 and TRBJ1-4): SAVISQKPSRDICQRGTSLTIQCQVDSQVTMMFWYRQQPGQSLTLIATANQGSEATYESGFVIDKFPISRPNLTFSTLTVSNMSPEDSSIYLCSAQDPGQGGEKLFFGSGTQLSVL.

The chain recombines TRBV25-1 with TRBJ1-1; D call uncertain. V shed 7 bases and J shed 1 base, with 16 bases lying between them. The CDR3 totals 15 residues. CDR1 and CDR2 from the germline V gene are MGHDK and SYGVNS. DNA of the CDR3: TGTGCCAGCATGCAGTGGTCGGGTACGAACACTGAAGCTTTCTTT. Its protein product is CASMQWSGTNTEAFF. Using reference TRBV25-1 and TRBJ1-1 for the parts outside the CDR3, the full variable domain is EADIYQTPRYLVIGTGKKITLECSQTMGHDKMYWYQQDPGMELHLIHYSYGVNSTEKGDLSSESTVSRIRTEHFPLTLESARPSHTSQYLCASMQWSGTNTEAFFGQGTRLTVV.

The chain couples TRBV7-2 to TRBJ1-1; 8 nucleotides align to TRBD1. V trimming: 7 bases; J trimming: 2 bases; junction bases outside the gene matches: 6. The CDR3 length is 14 residues. CDR1 and CDR2 from the germline V gene are SGHTA and FQGNSA. CDR3 amino acids: CASTLTGDNTEAFF. For the CDR3, the DNA is TGTGCCAGCACCCTGACAGGGGATAACACTGAAGCTTTCTTT. The full variable domain, completed using reference TRBV7-2 and TRBJ1-1, is GAGVSQSPSNKVTEKGKDVELRCDPISGHTALYWYRQSLGQGLEFLIYFQGNSAPDKSGLPSDRFSAERTGGSVSTLTIQRTQQEDSAVYLCASTLTGDNTEAFFGQGTRLTVV.

V and J are TRBV20-1 and TRBJ2-7, with TRBD1 matching 10 bases. This CDR3 region has 14 residues. V shed 4 bases and J 0 bases; nucleotides not matched to a gene: 3. Germline assignment: CDR1 DFQATT and CDR2 SNEGSKA (reference sequence). For the CDR3, the DNA is TGCAGTGCTAACCGGGACAGGGGCTCCTACGAGCAGTACTTC. Encoded protein: CSANRDRGSYEQYF.

The chain employs TRBV12-3 or TRBV12-4 and TRBJ2-1; 13 bases match TRBD2. With V trimmed by 3 bases and J by 8 bases, 4 bases remained unmatched. The CDR3 length is 15 residues. The CDR3 nucleotides are TGTGCCAGCAGTTTCCGGACTAGCGGGGGCTATGAGCAGTTCTTC. Its protein product is CASSFRTSGGYEQFF.

This sequence joins TRBV5-6 and TRBJ1-1, with TRBD1 matching over 8 bases. The CDR3 has 17 residues. Germline V gives CDR1 SGHDT, CDR2 YYEEEE. V lost 5 bases, J lost 0 bases, and 12 bases stayed unmatched. For the CDR3, the DNA is TGTGCCAGCAGTCGGGCAGGGGGCGTAGCGATGAACACTGAAGCTTTCTTT. The encoded protein is CASSRAGGVAMNTEAFF.

This chain connects TRBV19 to TRBJ2-5; D call uncertain. V was shortened by 1 base and J by 5 bases, with 17 bases between the two germline ends. CDR3 length: 16 residues. Germline CDR1 is LNHDA and CDR2 is SQIVND (reference sequence). In DNA form, the CDR3 reads TGTGCCAGTAGTATAGTTGTTTCGCCCTTCGCGGAGACCCAGTACTTC. Amino acid sequence: CASSIVVSPFAETQYF.

The chain employs TRBV5-6 and TRBJ2-1; D gene uncertain. Trimming cost V 0 bases and J 10 bases, with 5 bases left between them. CDR1 is SGHDT and CDR2 is YYEEEE in the germline V gene. The CDR3 has 11 residues. CDR3 loop: CASSLGPEQFF. CDR3 bases: TGTGCCAGCAGCTTGGGTCCCGAGCAGTTCTTC.

This chain links TRBV29-1 with TRBJ1-2, with 9 bases fitting TRBD1. J was trimmed by 7 bases and V by 4 bases; bases with no gene match: 7. The CDR3 totals 13 residues. Per the germline V gene, CDR1 is SQVTM and CDR2 is ANQGSEA. CDR3 amino acids: CSVATGGSAGYTF. Written as DNA, the CDR3 is TGCAGCGTTGCGACAGGGGGAAGCGCTGGCTACACCTTC.

This clonotype was seen a single time. V gene TRBV12-3 or TRBV12-4 combines with J gene TRBJ1-1, with D possibly being TRBD1 (6 bases). The ends were cut back, 2 bases at V and 6 bases at J, with 16 bases in the middle. This CDR3 has 15 amino acids. CDR3 bases: TGTGCCAGCAGTTTACAGGCAGGGGCTTTGGCTGAAGCTTTCTTT. The encoded protein is CASSLQAGALAEAFF.

This clonotype has a single count. This rearrangement joins TRBV5-6 to TRBJ1-2; D call uncertain. The CDR3 length is 14 residues. Germline CDR1 is SGHDT and CDR2 is YYEEEE. V was trimmed by 3 bases and J by 2 bases, leaving 11 bases between them. Here the CDR3 reads CASSSVTGNYGYTF. CDR3 DNA sequence: TGTGCCAGCAGCTCGGTGACGGGAAACTATGGCTACACCTTC.

The rearrangement links TRBV20-1 to TRBJ2-5; D is perhaps TRBD2 (6 bases). In germline, CDR1 is DFQATT, CDR2 SNEGSKA (reference sequence). The V end lost 1 base, the J end lost 4 bases, and 16 bases lay between the germline ends. This CDR3 spans 15 amino acids. The CDR3 protein is CSARVFGRRGETQYF. The CDR3 DNA reads TGCAGTGCTAGAGTTTTTGGAAGGAGGGGAGAGACCCAGTACTTC.

The genes are TRBV30 and TRBJ2-6; D possibly corresponds to TRBD2 (6 bases). Per germline, CDR1 GTSNPN and CDR2 SVGIG (reference sequence). Between the trimmed V and J ends, which lost 0 bases and 0 bases, there was a span of 15 bases. CDR3 length equals 18 residues. The CDR3: CAWSVIVRGGSGANVLTF. The CDR3 DNA sequence: TGTGCCTGGAGTGTAATAGTAAGGGGAGGCTCTGGGGCCAACGTCCTGACTTTC.

The chain has TRBV5-1 and TRBJ1-3, with 9 bases lining up with TRBD1. CDR1 is SGHRS, CDR2 YFSETQ, per germline. The CDR3 runs to 15 residues. The J segment lost 7 bases and the V segment lost 5 bases, leaving 10 bases of the junction unmatched. The CDR3 is CASRTGTGNRNTIYF. For the CDR3, the DNA is TGCGCCAGCAGAACCGGGACAGGGAATCGGAACACCATATATTTT.

The chain has TRBV27 and TRBJ2-2, with D tentatively TRBD1 (5 bases). Germline V gene data show CDR1 as MNHEY and CDR2 as SMNVEV (reference sequence). The ends were cut back, 3 bases at V and 0 bases at J, with 8 bases in the middle. The CDR3 extends over 15 amino acids. The CDR3 reads CASSLQGPNTGELFF. In nucleotides, the CDR3 is TGTGCCAGCAGTTTGCAGGGCCCGAACACCGGGGAGCTGTTTTTT.

This clonotype was observed once. This chain's CDR3 is CASSASGTGTSYYGYTF. The CDR3 DNA follows: TGTGCCAGCAGCGCATCCGGGACAGGGACGTCATATTATGGCTACACCTTC. The chain carries TRBV5-4 and TRBJ1-2; 9 positions agree with TRBD1. V gave up 4 bases and J gave up 5 bases; unmatched junction bases: 15. The V gene's germline CDR1 is SGHNT and CDR2 YYREEE (reference sequence). The CDR3 has 17 residues.

This chain connects TRBV15 to TRBJ2-7, with D possibly being TRBD2 (6 bases). The germline CDR1 and CDR2 sequences are LNHNV and YYDKDF (reference sequence). Trimming removed 0 bases from V and 6 bases from J, with 18 bases in between. This CDR3 contains 16 residues. CDR3 in amino acids: CATSRDPGAGTLEQYF. Here the CDR3 DNA reads TGTGCCACCAGCAGAGACCCCGGCGCGGGGACCCTCGAGCAGTACTTC.

The chain joins TRBV20-1 to TRBJ2-7, with 7 positions matching TRBD1. CDR1 and CDR2 (germline): DFQATT, SNEGSKA (reference sequence). Losses at the gene ends were 2 bases for V and 2 bases for J; bases not matched to a gene: 12. The CDR3 covers 16 residues. The CDR3 nucleotides read TGCAGTGCTAGACCCGTCGCCAGGGGGAGAACCTACGAGCAGTACTTC. It encodes CSARPVARGRTYEQYF.

The CDR3 is CASSSQGHGELFF. CDR3 DNA: TGTGCCAGCAGTTCCCAGGGGCACGGGGAGCTGTTTTTT. The chain uses TRBV6-2 or TRBV6-3 and TRBJ2-2; maybe TRBD1 (6 bases). Germline V CDR1 and CDR2: MNHEY, SVGEGT. The V and J ends lost 4 bases and 7 bases respectively, with 10 bases between them. The CDR3 loop spans 13 amino acids.

The rearrangement joins TRBV6-5 to TRBJ1-1; D is undetermined. CDR1 is MNHEY, CDR2 SVGAGI, per germline. V lost 2 bases to trimming and J lost 5 bases, with 9 bases between them. This CDR3 has 13 residues. CDR3 sequence (DNA): TGTGCCAGCAGTTACCAAGACGAGACTGAAGCTTTCTTT. It translates to CASSYQDETEAFF.